Sequencing of this T cell receptor (beta chain) was carried out in a study of blood T cell repertoires in COVID-19. Study-wide background: From the United States, Italy and Spain came samples of acute and convalescent COVID-19. Sources were T cells, B-cell-depleted T cells, or PBMCs; the material itself was cDNA or gDNA.

In the authors' workflow: Reference gene primer amplification yielded estimated nucleated cell counts. The data were produced by immunoSEQ multiplex PCR, yet TCRdb's version contains in-frame clones alone and is incomplete. D and trimming come from the DNA, and the V and J calls and clone size come from that table. The table lists approximately 300,000 clones, roughly 90% of them singletons. The junction had 2 bases not matched to a gene; V was cut back by 5 bases and J by 5 bases. Germline V CDR1 and CDR2: KGHDR, SFDVKD. The CDR3 has 15 residues. Sequencing was performed on peripheral blood. V and J are TRBV24-1 and TRBJ2-7, with 16 bases lining up with TRBD2. The sequence derives from a man aged 18-30 years with active or convalescent COVID-19. The CDR3 nucleotides are TGTGCCACCAGTGGGGGGACTAGCGGGAGGGACGAGCAGTACTTC. Translating it yields CATSGGTSGRDEQYF.